This TCR beta chain was recorded in a study of shared clonotypes between healthy human individuals. Each replicate PCR on the sorted subsets used 150 to 200 ng DNA (roughly 32,000 T cell genomes). As originally analysed: Without quality scores, immunoSEQ junctional reads could not be filtered like full-length reads. Sequencing used immunoSEQ multiplex PCR; TCRdb keeps in-frame clones, though not all of them. The V and J calls and clone size come from that table; D and trimming were worked out from the DNA. The sample includes about 690,000 clones, around 90% seen only once; the top ten take 34%. Points from the study as a whole: Blood was the only sampled material, and tissue repertoires likely differ.

This clone has just a few counts. The antigen is unknown. This CDR3 is built from 13 residues. Germline V gives CDR1 SGHDT, CDR2 YYEEEE. Trimming shortened V by 4 bases and J by 8 bases, and 13 bases separated the two germline ends. V gene TRBV5-6 combines with J gene TRBJ1-5; D may be TRBD1 (6 bases). This clonotype was sampled from a man aged 18 to 30 in good health. Some clones in this sample may be carry-over from other donors' samples. Sequencing used memory CD8+ T cells from PBMCs. Indicated subset: CD45RO+ cells pooled with CCR7-negative TemRA cells. CDR3 protein: CASSRGGREPQHF. The CDR3 nucleotides are TGTGCCAGCAGCAGGGGGGGAAGGGAGCCCCAGCATTTT.